This passage covers 30 T cell receptor beta chains from one sample sequenced in a study of PD-L1 blockade in urothelial cancer. The time point is: peripheral blood 6 weeks after treatment start. Using immunoSEQ multiplex PCR, the repertoire was profiled, and TCRdb retains in-frame clones only, with some absent. The table records about 110,000 clones, under 95% of them present only once. Sequencing used PBMCs, obtained around atezolizumab (anti-PD-L1) treatment. Source of these receptors: a man aged 60 to 75 with urothelial cancer.

The chain employs TRBV4-2 and TRBJ2-4; D is uncertain. The germline gives CDR1 LGHNA, CDR2 YNFKEQ. The V end was cut by 1 base, the J end by 7 bases, with 14 bases between. The CDR3 totals 15 residues. The CDR3 here is CASSQAVSVTNIQYF. CDR3 nucleotide sequence: TGTGCCAGCAGCCAAGCGGTCAGCGTTACGAACATTCAGTACTTC.

This chain uses TRBV4-1 with TRBJ2-7, with 7 positions matching TRBD1. This CDR3 has 14 residues. Germline CDR1 is MGHRA and CDR2 is YSYEKL. The trim removed 1 base at V and 4 bases at J, leaving 4 bases unmatched. This CDR3 reads CASSQGQGEYEQYF. The CDR3 DNA reads TGCGCCAGCAGCCAAGGACAGGGTGAATACGAGCAGTACTTC.

This chain links TRBV5-1 with TRBJ2-5; TRBD2 matches 13 bases. V was pared by 7 bases and J by 5 bases, with 11 bases of the junction left unmatched. The CDR3 runs 16 residues. Germline V lookup: CDR1 SGHRS, CDR2 YFSETQ. The CDR3 loop reads CASGPRTSGSLETQYF. In DNA, the CDR3 is TGCGCCAGCGGACCTCGGACTAGCGGGAGTCTGGAGACCCAGTACTTC.

V usage is TRBV7-3 and J usage is TRBJ2-5; D possibly corresponds to TRBD1 (5 bases). The germline CDR1 and CDR2 sequences are SGHTA and FQGTGA. Trimming took 5 bases from V and 2 from J, leaving 9 bases between them. The CDR3 loop spans 13 amino acids. The CDR3 region has the DNA TGTGCCAGCAGCCCTCAGGGTCAAGAGACCCAGTACTTC. Protein sequence: CASSPQGQETQYF.

CDR3 sequence (DNA): TGTGCCAGCAGCCACGGTGGACTAGCGGGGGGCGGGGATACGCAGTATTTT. Its translation is CASSHGGLAGGGDTQYF. The genes are TRBV4-2 and TRBJ2-3; TRBD2 matches at 14 bases. The CDR3 is made up of 17 amino acids. The J segment lost 6 bases and the V segment lost 3 bases, leaving 8 bases of the junction unmatched. The germline V gene has CDR1 LGHNA and CDR2 YNFKEQ.

This chain uses TRBV5-6 with TRBJ2-2; 9 bases are a match to TRBD2. The junction had 2 bases not matched to a gene; V was cut back by 1 base and J by 1 base. CDR3 length: 16 amino acids. Germline V gives CDR1 SGHDT, CDR2 YYEEEE. The DNA for the CDR3 is TGTGCCAGCAGCTTGACAGCGGGGGGGAACACCGGGGAGCTGTTTTTT. Translated, it gives CASSLTAGGNTGELFF.

The chain recombines TRBV5-1 with TRBJ2-1, with 11 positions matching TRBD2. The J segment lost 4 bases and the V segment lost 0 bases, leaving 3 bases of the junction unmatched. The CDR3 contains 16 residues. Germline V CDR1 and CDR2: SGHRS, YFSETQ. The CDR3, as DNA: TGCGCCAGCAGCTTGGAGGCTAGCGGGAGGTACAATGAGCAGTTCTTC. Translating gives CASSLEASGRYNEQFF. The full variable domain, its missing parts supplied by reference TRBV5-1 and TRBJ2-1, is KAGVTQTPRYLIKTRGQQVTLSCSPISGHRSVSWYQQTPGQGLQFLFEYFSETQRNKGNFPGRFSGRQFSNSRSEMNVSTLELGDSALYLCASSLEASGRYNEQFFGPGTRLTVL.

The V call is TRBV30, the J call TRBJ2-2, with D possibly TRBD1 on 6 matching bases. Trimming took off 5 bases at V and 4 bases at J, with 8 bases between the two ends. Germline CDR1 is GTSNPN and CDR2 is SVGIG (reference sequence). The CDR3 is made up of 12 amino acids. The DNA for the CDR3 is TGTGCCTGGTTCAGGGGCACCGGGGAGCTGTTTTTT. It translates to CAWFRGTGELFF.

The rearrangement links TRBV30 to TRBJ2-5; 13 bases fit TRBD2. The CDR3 has 12 amino acids. The germline V gene has CDR1 GTSNPN and CDR2 SVGIG (reference sequence). V lost 5 bases, J lost 8 bases, and 2 bases stayed unmatched. CDR3 nucleotide sequence: TGTGCCTGGGGACTAGCGGGGGACACCCAGTACTTC. It codes for CAWGLAGDTQYF.

The sample holds a few counts of this clone. The chain recombines TRBV28 with TRBJ2-7; 8 bases line up with TRBD1. This CDR3 region has 12 residues. Germline CDR1 reads MDHEN; CDR2 reads SYDVKM. With V trimmed by 6 bases and J by 6 bases, 4 bases remained unmatched. The CDR3 is CASRGQVIEQYF. Written as DNA, the CDR3 is TGTGCCAGCAGGGGACAGGTGATCGAGCAGTACTTC.

The rearrangement uses TRBV9 and TRBJ2-1; 9 nucleotides match TRBD2. V trimming: 0 bases; J trimming: 9 bases; junction bases outside the gene matches: 10. The germline gives CDR1 SGDLS, CDR2 YYNGEE. This CDR3 region has 16 residues. CDR3 loop: CASSVDGLAIYGEQFF. The CDR3 region has the DNA TGTGCCAGCAGCGTAGATGGACTAGCGATCTACGGTGAGCAGTTCTTC.

Only one count was recorded for this clone. V and J are TRBV4-2 and TRBJ2-2; maybe TRBD2 (7 bases). Germline CDR1 and CDR2: LGHNA and YNFKEQ. The CDR3 consists of 14 residues. Trimming shortened V by 7 bases and J by 7 bases, and 16 bases separated the two germline ends. CDR3 nucleotide sequence: TGTGCCAGCACCTCTCCGGGGGGCGGCGGGGAGCTGTTTTTT. Translated, it gives CASTSPGGGGELFF.

The V gene is TRBV5-1, the J gene TRBJ2-3, with 7 bases that match TRBD2. In germline, CDR1 is SGHRS, CDR2 YFSETQ. This CDR3 spans 17 amino acids. Germline trimming cut 0 bases from V and 0 bases from J; bases unmatched to any gene: 7. This chain's CDR3 is CASSLDASGASTDTQYF. CDR3 DNA sequence: TGCGCCAGCAGCTTGGACGCGAGCGGGGCTAGCACAGATACGCAGTATTTT.

Note on this clone: A read error may account for a junction end that differs from germline. The chain employs TRBV7-7 and TRBJ2-2; TRBD1 agrees at 8 bases. Germline CDR1 reads SSHAT; CDR2 reads FNYEAQ (reference sequence). The CDR3 loop spans 14 amino acids. This CDR3 is CASSLTDRGGELFF. CDR3 bases: TGTGCTAGCAGCCTAACTGACAGGGGCGGGGAGCTGTTTTTT. The full variable domain, rest sourced from reference TRBV7-7 and TRBJ2-2, is GAGVSQSPRYKVTKRGQDVTLRCDPISSHATLYWYQQALGQGPEFLTYFNYEAQPDKSGLPSDRFSAERPEGSISTLTIQRTEQRDSAMYRCASSLTDRGGELFFGEGSRLTVL.

The chain links TRBV11-3 to TRBJ2-5; 10 bases line up with TRBD1. This CDR3 region has 13 residues. Per the germline V gene, CDR1 is SGHNT and CDR2 is YENEEA. Trimming removed 4 bases from V and 7 bases from J; junction bases left unmatched: 3. The CDR3 spells CASSYGQGGTQYF. CDR3 DNA: TGTGCCAGCAGCTATGGACAGGGGGGGACCCAGTACTTC.

Worth noting for this clone: This same CDR3 is encoded by further DNA sequences in the sample. V and J are TRBV4-1 and TRBJ2-2; TRBD2 matches 12 bases. Germline CDR1 reads MGHRA; CDR2 reads YSYEKL. The CDR3 is 18 residues long. V was clipped by 0 bases and J by 7 bases; unmatched bases: 9. For the CDR3, the DNA is TGCGCCAGCAGCCAAGAAAGACGGCTAGCGGGAGGGGACGGGGAGCTGTTTTTT. Its protein is CASSQERRLAGGDGELFF.

This clone came up once. V usage is TRBV7-8 and J usage is TRBJ1-4; a possible D gene is TRBD1 (6 bases). There are 14 residues in the CDR3. Trimming took 5 bases from V and 2 from J, leaving 9 bases between them. Looked up from germline, CDR1 is SGHVS and CDR2 is FQNEAQ. CDR3 DNA: TGTGCCAGCAGCGAACAGGGTACTAATGAAAAACTGTTTTTT. Protein product: CASSEQGTNEKLFF.

The genes are TRBV18 and TRBJ2-7; 8 bases are a match to TRBD1. V shed 4 bases and J 3 bases; nucleotides not matched to a gene: 2. This CDR3 has 13 amino acids. In germline, CDR1 is KGHSH, CDR2 LQKENI. Here the CDR3 reads CASSQGQVYEQYF. In DNA form, the CDR3 reads TGTGCCAGCTCACAGGGACAGGTCTACGAGCAGTACTTC.

V gene TRBV5-8 combines with J gene TRBJ2-1; TRBD2 matches 9 bases. The germline gives CDR1 SGHTS, CDR2 YDEGEE. This CDR3 region has 17 residues. The V and J ends lost 0 bases and 5 bases, in that order; junction bases with no gene match: 9. The CDR3 here is CASSLGLAESRNNEQFF. CDR3 in DNA: TGTGCCAGCAGCTTGGGACTAGCGGAATCTCGTAACAATGAGCAGTTCTTC.

The rearrangement uses TRBV9 and TRBJ1-4, with 10 bases identical to TRBD1. The CDR3 covers 17 residues. The germline gives CDR1 SGDLS, CDR2 YYNGEE. Trimming took 2 bases from V and 0 from J; bases not matched to a gene: 4. Here the CDR3 reads CASSVDRGLTTNEKLFF. The CDR3 nucleotides read TGTGCCAGCAGCGTCGACAGGGGGCTCACAACTAATGAAAAACTGTTTTTT.

The chain joins TRBV5-4 to TRBJ2-2; 7 bases are shared with TRBD1. V was pared by 2 bases and J by 4 bases, with 2 bases of the junction left unmatched. This CDR3 spans 14 amino acids. CDR1 is SGHNT and CDR2 is YYREEE in the germline V gene (reference sequence). This CDR3 is CASSFGQVTGELFF. The DNA of the CDR3 is TGTGCCAGCAGCTTTGGACAGGTCACCGGGGAGCTGTTTTTT.

The chain joins TRBV6-5 to TRBJ1-6; D remains ambiguous. The CDR3 sequence is 15 residues long. Germline V CDR1 and CDR2: MNHEY, SVGAGI. V gave up 6 bases and J gave up 4 bases, with 13 bases separating them. The CDR3 protein is CASRQRGEYNSPLHF. The CDR3, as DNA: TGTGCCAGCAGACAACGTGGGGAGTATAATTCACCCCTCCACTTT.

This clone occurred once. The chain employs TRBV11-2 and TRBJ2-7; no clear D. Trimming cost V 0 bases and J 0 bases, with 6 bases left between them. Per germline, CDR1 SGHAT and CDR2 FQNNGV. This CDR3 has 14 residues. The CDR3 sequence: CASSLDSFSYEQYF. CDR3 DNA sequence: TGTGCCAGCAGCTTAGATTCTTTCTCCTACGAGCAGTACTTC.

V and J are TRBV5-8 and TRBJ1-5; D not resolved. V lost 0 bases, J lost 2 bases, and 12 bases lay in between. The CDR3 has 16 amino acids. Germline CDR1 SGHTS, CDR2 YDEGEE. The CDR3 loop is CASSLELASGNQPQHF. CDR3 sequence (DNA): TGTGCCAGCAGCTTGGAACTGGCCAGCGGCAATCAGCCCCAGCATTTT.

The rearrangement uses TRBV6-5 and TRBJ2-5; 8 bases are a match to TRBD1. Germline values: CDR1 MNHEY, CDR2 SVGAGI. CDR3 size: 16 residues. With V trimmed by 0 bases and J by 7 bases, 10 bases remained unmatched. CDR3 bases: TGTGCCAGCAGTTACTCGATCGGACAGGGCCCGGGGACCCAGTACTTC. Amino acid sequence: CASSYSIGQGPGTQYF.

This chain connects TRBV7-2 to TRBJ2-7; 14 nucleotides agree with TRBD2. The CDR3 sequence is 15 residues long. Germline assignment: CDR1 SGHTA and CDR2 FQGNSA. With 5 bases clipped from V and 3 bases from J, the junction kept 3 bases outside the gene matches. CDR3: CASSPGTSGGYEQYF. CDR3 nucleotide sequence: TGTGCCAGCAGCCCTGGGACTAGCGGGGGCTACGAGCAGTACTTC. The variable domain in full, completed from reference TRBV7-2 and TRBJ2-7, reads GAGVSQSPSNKVTEKGKDVELRCDPISGHTALYWYRQSLGQGLEFLIYFQGNSAPDKSGLPSDRFSAERTGGSVSTLTIQRTQQEDSAVYLCASSPGTSGGYEQYFGPGTRLTVT.

The rearrangement links TRBV7-3 to TRBJ1-5, with D unclear. The CDR3 runs to 16 residues. Trimming shortened V by 0 bases and J by 3 bases, and 12 bases separated the two germline ends. Germline lookup yields CDR1 SGHTA and CDR2 FQGTGA. CDR3 nucleotides: TGTGCCAGCAGCTTAACTCGTCGATGCGCCAATCAGCCCCAGCATTTT. Protein sequence: CASSLTRRCANQPQHF. Filled out from reference TRBV7-3 and TRBJ1-5, the complete variable domain reads GAGVSQTPSNKVTEKGKYVELRCDPISGHTALYWYRQSLGQGPEFLIYFQGTGAADDSGLPNDRFFAVRPEGSVSTLKIQRTERGDSAVYLCASSLTRRCANQPQHFGDGTRLSIL.

This chain joins TRBV9 and TRBJ1-3; D is perhaps TRBD1 (5 bases). The CDR3 loop spans 14 amino acids. Germline values: CDR1 SGDLS, CDR2 YYNGEE. V was shortened by 0 bases and J by 2 bases, with 6 bases between the two germline ends. CDR3 in amino acids: CASSVGTTGNTIYF. In DNA, the CDR3 is TGTGCCAGCAGCGTAGGGACAACTGGAAACACCATATATTTT.

The V gene is TRBV10-3, the J gene TRBJ2-1; D is possibly TRBD2 (6 bases). CDR1 is ENHRY and CDR2 is SYGVKD in the germline V gene. V was trimmed by 6 bases and J by 8 bases, leaving 23 bases between them. The CDR3 sequence is 16 residues long. CDR3 sequence: CAISGGGTEAVDEQFF. CDR3 bases: TGTGCCATCAGCGGAGGAGGGACGGAGGCCGTGGATGAGCAGTTCTTC.

The chain couples TRBV5-4 to TRBJ2-5; 11 bases align to TRBD2. V trimming: 5 bases; J trimming: 2 bases; junction bases outside the gene matches: 2. This CDR3 has 14 amino acids. The germline CDR1 and CDR2 sequences are SGHNT and YYREEE (reference sequence). CDR3: CASSSGGVQETQYF. For the CDR3, the DNA is TGTGCCAGCAGTAGCGGGGGGGTTCAAGAGACCCAGTACTTC.